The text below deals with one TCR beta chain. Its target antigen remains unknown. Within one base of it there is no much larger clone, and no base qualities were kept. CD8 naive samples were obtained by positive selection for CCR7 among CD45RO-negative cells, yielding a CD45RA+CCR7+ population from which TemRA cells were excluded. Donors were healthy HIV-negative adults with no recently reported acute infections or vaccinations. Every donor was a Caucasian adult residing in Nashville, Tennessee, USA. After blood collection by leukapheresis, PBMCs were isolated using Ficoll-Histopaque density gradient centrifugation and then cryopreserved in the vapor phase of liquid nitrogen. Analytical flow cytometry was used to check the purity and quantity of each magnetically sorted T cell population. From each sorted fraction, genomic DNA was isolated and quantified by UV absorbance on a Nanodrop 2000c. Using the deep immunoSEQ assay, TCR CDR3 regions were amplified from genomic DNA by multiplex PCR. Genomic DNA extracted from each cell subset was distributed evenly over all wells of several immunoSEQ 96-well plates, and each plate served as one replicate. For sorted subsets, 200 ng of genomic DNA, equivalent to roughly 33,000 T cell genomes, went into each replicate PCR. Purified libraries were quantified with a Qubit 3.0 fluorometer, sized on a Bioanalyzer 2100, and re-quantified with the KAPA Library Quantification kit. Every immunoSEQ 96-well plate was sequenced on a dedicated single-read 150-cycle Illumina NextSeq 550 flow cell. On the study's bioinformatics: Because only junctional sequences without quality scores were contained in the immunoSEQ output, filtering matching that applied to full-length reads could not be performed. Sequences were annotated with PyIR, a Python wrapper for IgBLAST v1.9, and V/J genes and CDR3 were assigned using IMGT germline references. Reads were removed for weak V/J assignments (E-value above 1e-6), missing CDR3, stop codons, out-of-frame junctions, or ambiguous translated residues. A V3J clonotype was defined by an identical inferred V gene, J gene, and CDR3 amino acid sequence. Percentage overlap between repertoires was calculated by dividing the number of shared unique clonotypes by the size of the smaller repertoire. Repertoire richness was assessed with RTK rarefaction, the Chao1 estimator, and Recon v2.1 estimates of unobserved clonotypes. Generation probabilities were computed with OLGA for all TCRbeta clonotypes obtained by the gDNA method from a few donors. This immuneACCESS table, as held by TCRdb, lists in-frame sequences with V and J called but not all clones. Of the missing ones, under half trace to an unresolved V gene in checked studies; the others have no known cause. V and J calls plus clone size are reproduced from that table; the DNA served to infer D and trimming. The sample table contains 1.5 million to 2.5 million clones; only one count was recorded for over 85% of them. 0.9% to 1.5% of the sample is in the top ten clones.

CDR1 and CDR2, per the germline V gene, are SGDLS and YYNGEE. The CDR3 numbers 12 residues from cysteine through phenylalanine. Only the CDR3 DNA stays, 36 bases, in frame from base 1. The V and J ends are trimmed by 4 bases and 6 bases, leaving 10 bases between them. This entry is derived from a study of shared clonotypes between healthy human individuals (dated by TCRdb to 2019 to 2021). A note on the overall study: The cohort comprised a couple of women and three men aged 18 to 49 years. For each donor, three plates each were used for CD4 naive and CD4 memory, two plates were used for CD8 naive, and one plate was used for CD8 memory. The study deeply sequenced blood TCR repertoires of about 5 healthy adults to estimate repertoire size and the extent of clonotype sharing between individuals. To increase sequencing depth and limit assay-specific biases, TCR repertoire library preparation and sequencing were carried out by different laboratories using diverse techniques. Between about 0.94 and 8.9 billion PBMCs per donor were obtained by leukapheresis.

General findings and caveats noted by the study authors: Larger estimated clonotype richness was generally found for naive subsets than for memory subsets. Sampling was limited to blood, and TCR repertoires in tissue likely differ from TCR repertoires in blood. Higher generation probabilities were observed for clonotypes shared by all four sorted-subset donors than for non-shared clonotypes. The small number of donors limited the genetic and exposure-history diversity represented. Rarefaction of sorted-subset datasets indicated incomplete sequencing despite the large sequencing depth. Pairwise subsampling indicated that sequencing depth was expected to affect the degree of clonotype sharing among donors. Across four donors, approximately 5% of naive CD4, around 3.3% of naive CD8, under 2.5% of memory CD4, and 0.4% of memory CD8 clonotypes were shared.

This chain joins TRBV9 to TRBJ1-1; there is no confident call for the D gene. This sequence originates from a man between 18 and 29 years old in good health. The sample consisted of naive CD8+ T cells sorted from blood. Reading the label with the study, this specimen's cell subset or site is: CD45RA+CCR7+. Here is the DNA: TGTGCCAGCAGCCCAGTTAGGGCTGAAGCTTTCTTT. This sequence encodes CASSPVRAEAFF.